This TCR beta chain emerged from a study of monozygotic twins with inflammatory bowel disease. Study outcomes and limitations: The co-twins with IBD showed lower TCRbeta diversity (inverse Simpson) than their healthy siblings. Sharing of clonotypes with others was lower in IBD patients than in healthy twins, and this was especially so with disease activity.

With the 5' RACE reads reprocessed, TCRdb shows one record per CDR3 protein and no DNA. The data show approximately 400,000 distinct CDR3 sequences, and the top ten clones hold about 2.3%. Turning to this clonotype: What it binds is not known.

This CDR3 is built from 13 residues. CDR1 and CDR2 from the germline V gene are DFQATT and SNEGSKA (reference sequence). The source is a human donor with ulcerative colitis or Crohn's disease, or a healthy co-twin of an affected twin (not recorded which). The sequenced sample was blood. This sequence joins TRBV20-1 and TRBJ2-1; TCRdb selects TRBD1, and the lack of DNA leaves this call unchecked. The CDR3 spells CSAMAGEGNEQFF.